The TCR beta chain under discussion was sequenced for a study of cytomegalovirus exposure and HLA in healthy donors. On the study more broadly: A subsequent analysis stated that the 100 to 150 validation repertoires were run on the same platform as the 550 to 750 first-cohort repertoires.

Study-level results: Most TCR sequences were seen very rarely across donors, but some public TCRs occurred in many. Reportedly, cytomegalovirus status was diagnosed with high sensitivity and specificity.

The protocol was immunoSEQ multiplex PCR, while the TCRdb copy is restricted to in-frame clones and leaves out a portion. The sample comprises some 250,000 clones, less than 95% of which are singletons, and 3% to 3.5% rests with the top ten. Germline V lookup: CDR1 SGHTA, CDR2 FQGTGA. The ends were cut back, 4 bases at V and 1 base at J, with 20 bases in the middle. CDR3 length: 18 amino acids. In the case of this clone: The antigen remains unidentified.

This TCR was recovered from a woman in her 30s in good health and CMV-seronegative. This rearrangement joins TRBV7-3 to TRBJ2-1, with D possibly TRBD2 on 6 matching bases. The sample comprised PBMCs. This CDR3 reads CASSSTMTPGVSYNEQFF. The CDR3 coding sequence is TGTGCCAGCAGCTCCACCATGACCCCGGGGGTGTCCTACAATGAGCAGTTCTTC.